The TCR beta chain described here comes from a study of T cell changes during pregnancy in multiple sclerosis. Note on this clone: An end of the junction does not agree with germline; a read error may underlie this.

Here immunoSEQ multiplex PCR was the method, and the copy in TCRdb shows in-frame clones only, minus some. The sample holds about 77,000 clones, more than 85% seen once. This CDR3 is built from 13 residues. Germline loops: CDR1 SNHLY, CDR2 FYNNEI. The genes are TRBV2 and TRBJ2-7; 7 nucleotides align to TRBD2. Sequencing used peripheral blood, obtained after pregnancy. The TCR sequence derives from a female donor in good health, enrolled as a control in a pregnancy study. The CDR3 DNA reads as TGTGCCAGCAGCGAAGGACTAGCCTACGAGCAGTACTTC. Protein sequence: CASSEGLAYEQYF.